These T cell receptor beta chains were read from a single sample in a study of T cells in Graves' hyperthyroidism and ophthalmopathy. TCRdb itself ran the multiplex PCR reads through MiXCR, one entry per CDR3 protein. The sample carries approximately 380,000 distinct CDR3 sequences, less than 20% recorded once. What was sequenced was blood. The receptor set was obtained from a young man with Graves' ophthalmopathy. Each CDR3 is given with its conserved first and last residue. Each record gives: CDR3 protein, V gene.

CASSPTTGTGSYEQYF TRBV7-2
CASRVLEKLFF TRBV2
CASSESGQGAFF TRBV10-2
CASSQYFFRAQETQYF TRBV14
CASSLERGRTDTQYF TRBV9
CAIGGSNVGTEAFF TRBV10-3
CASSHLRRGGFDEQFF TRBV3-1
CASSYGPDLREAFF TRBV6-5
CASSGEGGSTDTQYF TRBV2
CASSYGTRDLGLYEQYF TRBV6-9
CASRSGGGGEQFF TRBV5-1
CSAKDGPLVNSYEQYF TRBV20-1
CSARTGADTQYF TRBV20-1
CASSRLGTSHEQYF TRBV12-3/TRBV12-4
CASSSHAENTEAFF TRBV7-3
CARSSDHSNRNQPQHF TRBV7-9
CSARPAGQYTEAFF TRBV20-1
CASSAIASNEQFF TRBV12-3/TRBV12-4
CASWSSRDYNEQFF TRBV6-2/TRBV6-3
CASSPQGSDEKLFF TRBV18
CASSFGGGNEQFF TRBV27
CSARVQGSNQPQHF TRBV20-1
CASSVGGAYNEQFF TRBV2
CASSREGESTGELFF TRBV3-1
CASSQGWQGGQYF TRBV4-1
CASSPYVSRDYGYTF TRBV18
CASSVGGDTQYF TRBV9
CASVRWTGGNTGELFF TRBV5-6
CAISDGDGLTYGYTF TRBV10-3
CASSLEGGTFGNTIYF TRBV5-6
CASSEGWSYEQYF TRBV9
CSARDPANTGELFF TRBV20-1
CASRKGTSQETQYF TRBV2
CASSFRNRGLFF TRBV11-2
CATSAQVYSGNTIYF TRBV15
CASSATREGETQYF TRBV5-6
CSAWQGNEKLFF TRBV20-1
CASSGTPYEQYF TRBV7-9
CASSPGQGTYGYTF TRBV11-2
CASHPIGGRLTGELFF TRBV6-1
CASRRNTGGDTQYF TRBV19
CASSGETGGGSPLHF TRBV19
CASSSPEGGQPQHF TRBV12-3/TRBV12-4
CASRGRQETQYF TRBV6-1
CASSRDSSGGYEQYF TRBV7-9
CASSQGGGRGNTEAFF TRBV4-1
CASSGRSDTQYF TRBV2
CANSPGTEAFF TRBV28
CASSLVNAGETNEKLFF TRBV28
CASSEDREDTEAFF TRBV6-1
CASSQATGFVTEAFF TRBV3-1
CASSQVGGVNTEAFF TRBV4-1
CASGSYGYTF TRBV19
CASRKGRTGPSQPQHF TRBV2
CASRPGRTNQPQHF TRBV6-1